The 15 T cell receptor beta chains listed next were all sequenced from one sample in a study of T cell responses to AZD1222 COVID-19 vaccine. Assay used: immunoSEQ multiplex PCR; TCRdb lists only in-frame clones, some missing. Of about 120,000 clones in the sample, 80% to 95% were seen once. Specimen: peripheral blood, collected 28 days after the second dose of the MenACWY control vaccine. These receptors were obtained from an adult who received the MenACWY meningococcal vaccine as a control.

The chain couples TRBV19 to TRBJ1-2, with D hard to call. V was trimmed by 5 bases and J by 2 bases, leaving 9 bases between them. This CDR3 is built from 13 residues. CDR1 and CDR2 from the germline V gene are LNHDA and SQIVND (reference sequence). The DNA for the CDR3 is TGTGCCAGTAGTTTTGCAGAAAACTATGGCTACACCTTC. It translates to CASSFAENYGYTF.

The rearrangement joins TRBV6-5 to TRBJ2-1; 9 bases are shared with TRBD2. The CDR3 has 15 amino acids. Trimming took 5 bases from V and 7 from J; bases not matched to a gene: 9. CDR1 and CDR2 from the germline V gene are MNHEY and SVGAGI. DNA of the CDR3: TGTGCCAGCAGTCGGCCGCGGGAGGGCAAAAATGAGCAGTTCTTC. This sequence encodes CASSRPREGKNEQFF.

This rearrangement joins TRBV19 to TRBJ1-2; D is uncertain. Germline CDR1 LNHDA, CDR2 SQIVND (reference sequence). There are 8 residues in the CDR3. Trimming took 11 bases from V and 4 from J, leaving 2 bases between them. The CDR3 nucleotides read TGTGCCGGCTATGGCTACACCTTC. This gives the protein CAGYGYTF.

This rearrangement joins TRBV18 to TRBJ2-1, with 7 nucleotides matching TRBD2. The CDR3 is made up of 16 amino acids. J lost 8 bases, V lost 3 bases, and 13 bases had no gene match. The germline V gene has CDR1 KGHSH and CDR2 LQKENI. The chain's CDR3 is CASSPGRERVFDEQFF. For the CDR3, the DNA is TGTGCCAGCTCACCCGGGCGGGAGCGGGTTTTCGATGAGCAGTTCTTC.

The chain links TRBV2 to TRBJ2-3, with a tentative D call TRBD1 (6 bases). The germline V gene has CDR1 SNHLY and CDR2 FYNNEI. CDR3 length: 13 amino acids. Trimming removed 5 bases at V and 6 bases at J, with 12 bases between. CDR3 nucleotide sequence: TGTGCCAGCAGTCATGGGGGCGAGGATACGCAGTATTTT. This encodes CASSHGGEDTQYF.

V gene TRBV5-4 combines with J gene TRBJ2-1; TRBD2 aligns across 7 bases. CDR1 and CDR2 (germline): SGHNT, YYREEE (reference sequence). The V and J ends lost 0 bases and 7 bases, in that order; junction bases with no gene match: 10. The CDR3 spans 16 residues. The CDR3 protein is CASSLAPSKAGNEQFF. CDR3 sequence (DNA): TGTGCCAGCAGCTTGGCCCCGAGCAAAGCGGGAAATGAGCAGTTCTTC.

The chain joins TRBV11-2 to TRBJ1-2; perhaps TRBD1 as D (5 bases). Germline V gene sequence: CDR1 SGHAT, CDR2 FQNNGV. The V end lost 5 bases, the J end lost 3 bases, and 13 bases lay between the germline ends. The CDR3 has 14 amino acids. The CDR3 sequence: CASSLYRSDYGYTF. The CDR3 DNA reads TGTGCCAGCAGCCTATACAGGTCCGACTATGGCTACACCTTC.

This chain joins TRBV27 and TRBJ2-7; D possibly corresponds to TRBD1 (5 bases). Per germline, CDR1 MNHEY and CDR2 SMNVEV (reference sequence). This CDR3 spans 13 amino acids. The V gene lost 3 bases and the J gene lost 3 bases, with 9 bases spanning the gap. CDR3 residues: CASSLGRDYEQYF. CDR3 coding DNA: TGTGCCAGCAGTTTGGGCAGGGACTACGAGCAGTACTTC.

V and J are TRBV18 and TRBJ1-5; no clear D. The CDR3 length is 15 residues. V lost 1 base, J lost 2 bases, and 9 bases lay in between. Germline V gene sequence: CDR1 KGHSH, CDR2 LQKENI. DNA for the CDR3: TGTGCCAGCTCACCACTAGACGCGGGCAATCAGCCCCAGCATTTT. Translated, it gives CASSPLDAGNQPQHF. Full variable domain (outside the CDR3, taken from reference TRBV18 and TRBJ1-5): NAGVMQNPRHLVRRRGQEARLRCSPMKGHSHVYWYRQLPEEGLKFMVYLQKENIIDESGMPKERFSAEFPKEGPSILRIQQVVRGDSAAYFCASSPLDAGNQPQHFGDGTRLSIL.

The table lists this clone with a count of one. V is TRBV19 and J is TRBJ1-4; weak D call: TRBD1 (6 bases). Trimming shortened V by 6 bases and J by 0 bases, and 14 bases separated the two germline ends. The CDR3 has 16 residues. From germline, CDR1 is LNHDA and CDR2 SQIVND (reference sequence). The CDR3 region is CASRSGDIATNEKLFF. In DNA, the CDR3 is TGTGCCAGTAGAAGCGGGGACATCGCAACTAATGAAAAACTGTTTTTT.

The V gene is TRBV9, the J gene TRBJ2-7; 14 bases are shared with TRBD2. The germline CDR1 and CDR2 sequences are SGDLS and YYNGEE. This CDR3 comprises 17 residues. V gave up 0 bases and J gave up 0 bases; unmatched junction bases: 2. This chain's CDR3 is CASSVGGLAGASYEQYF. CDR3 coding DNA: TGTGCCAGCAGCGTAGGGGGACTAGCGGGAGCCTCCTACGAGCAGTACTTC.

This chain uses TRBV6-5 with TRBJ2-3; D is possibly TRBD2 (6 bases). Germline V gene lookup returns CDR1 MNHEY and CDR2 SVGAGI. The V and J ends lost 2 bases and 2 bases respectively, with 11 bases between them. The CDR3 sequence is 15 residues long. In DNA, the CDR3 is TGTGCCAGCAGTTACCGGGGGTATAACACAGATACGCAGTATTTT. Its protein is CASSYRGYNTDTQYF.

This clone was recorded once. The V gene is TRBV28, the J gene TRBJ2-1; weak D call: TRBD2 (6 bases). This CDR3 has 13 amino acids. Germline lookup yields CDR1 MDHEN and CDR2 SYDVKM. Trimming removed 4 bases at V and 9 bases at J, with 13 bases between. The CDR3: CASSSGDLVEQFF. CDR3 DNA: TGTGCCAGCAGTTCCGGGGACTTGGTTGAGCAGTTCTTC.

The chain recombines TRBV2 with TRBJ2-1, with 11 nucleotides matching TRBD2. Trimming at V came to 8 bases and at J to 2 bases, leaving 5 bases not matched to a gene. CDR3 length: 15 residues. CDR1 is SNHLY and CDR2 is FYNNEI in the germline V gene. DNA of the CDR3: TGTGCCAGCGGCACTAGCGGGGGAACCTACAATGAGCAGTTCTTC. It is translated as CASGTSGGTYNEQFF.

The chain has TRBV20-1 and TRBJ2-2; TRBD2 matches at 9 bases. This CDR3 comprises 15 residues. V gave up 3 bases and J gave up 3 bases; unmatched junction bases: 5. Germline CDR1 DFQATT, CDR2 SNEGSKA (reference sequence). Here the CDR3 reads CSASRPSGDTGELFF. The CDR3 coding sequence is TGCAGTGCTAGTAGGCCTAGCGGGGACACCGGGGAGCTGTTTTTT.